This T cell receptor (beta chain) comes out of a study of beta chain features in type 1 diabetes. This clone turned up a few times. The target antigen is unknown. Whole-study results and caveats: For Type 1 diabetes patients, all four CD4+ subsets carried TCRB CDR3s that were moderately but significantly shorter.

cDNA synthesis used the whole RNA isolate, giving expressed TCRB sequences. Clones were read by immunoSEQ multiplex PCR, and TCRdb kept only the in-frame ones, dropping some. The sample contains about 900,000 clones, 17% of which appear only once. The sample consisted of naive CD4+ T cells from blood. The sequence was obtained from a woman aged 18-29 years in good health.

CDR3 sequence (DNA): TGCGCCAGCAGCCAAGAGGTATTTCGGGGCTACGAGCAGTACTTC. It is translated as CASSQEVFRGYEQYF. The rearrangement links TRBV4-3 to TRBJ2-7; TRBD2 might be the D (5 bases). In germline, CDR1 is LGHNA, CDR2 YSLEER. The CDR3 has 15 amino acids. Trimming took off 0 bases at V and 3 bases at J, with 12 bases between the two ends.